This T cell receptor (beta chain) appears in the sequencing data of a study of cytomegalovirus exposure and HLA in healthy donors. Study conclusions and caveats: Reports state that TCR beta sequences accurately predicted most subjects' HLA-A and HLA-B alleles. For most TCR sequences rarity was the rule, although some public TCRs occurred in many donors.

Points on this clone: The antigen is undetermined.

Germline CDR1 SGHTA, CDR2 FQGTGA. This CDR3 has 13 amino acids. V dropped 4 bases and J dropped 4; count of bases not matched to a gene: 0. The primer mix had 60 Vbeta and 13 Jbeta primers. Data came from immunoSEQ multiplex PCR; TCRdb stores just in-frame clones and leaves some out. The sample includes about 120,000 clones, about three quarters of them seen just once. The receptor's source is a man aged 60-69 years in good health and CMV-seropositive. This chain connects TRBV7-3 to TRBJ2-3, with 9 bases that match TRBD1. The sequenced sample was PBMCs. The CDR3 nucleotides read TGTGCCAGCAGCTGGGACAGGGCAGATACGCAGTATTTT. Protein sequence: CASSWDRADTQYF.